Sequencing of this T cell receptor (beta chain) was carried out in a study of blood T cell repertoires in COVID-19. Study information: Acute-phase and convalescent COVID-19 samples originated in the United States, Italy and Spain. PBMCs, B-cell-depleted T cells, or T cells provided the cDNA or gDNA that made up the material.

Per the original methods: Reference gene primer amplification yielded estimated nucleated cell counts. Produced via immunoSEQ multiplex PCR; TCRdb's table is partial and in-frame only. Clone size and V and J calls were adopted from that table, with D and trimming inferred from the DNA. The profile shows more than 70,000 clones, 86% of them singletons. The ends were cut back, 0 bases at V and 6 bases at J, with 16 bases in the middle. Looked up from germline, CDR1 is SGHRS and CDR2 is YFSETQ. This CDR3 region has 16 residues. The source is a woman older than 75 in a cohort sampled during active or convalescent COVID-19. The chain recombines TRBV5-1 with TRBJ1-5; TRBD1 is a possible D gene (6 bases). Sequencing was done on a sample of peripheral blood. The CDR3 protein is CASSLGAAGAGQPQHF. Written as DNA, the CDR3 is TGCGCCAGCAGCTTGGGGGCGGCGGGGGCAGGTCAGCCCCAGCATTTT.